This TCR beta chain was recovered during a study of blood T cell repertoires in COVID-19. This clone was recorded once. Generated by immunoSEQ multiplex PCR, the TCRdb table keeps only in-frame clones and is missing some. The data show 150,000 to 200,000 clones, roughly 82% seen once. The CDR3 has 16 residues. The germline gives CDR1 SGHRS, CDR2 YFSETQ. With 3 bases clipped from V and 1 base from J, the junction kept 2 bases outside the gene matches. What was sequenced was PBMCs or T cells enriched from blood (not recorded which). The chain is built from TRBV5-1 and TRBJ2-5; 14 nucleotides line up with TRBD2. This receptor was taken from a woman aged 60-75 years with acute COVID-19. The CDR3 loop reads CASSSGTSGGQETQYF. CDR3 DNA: TGCGCCAGCAGCTCCGGGACTAGCGGGGGCCAAGAGACCCAGTACTTC.